This TCR beta chain was retrieved from a study of shared clonotypes between healthy human individuals. This CDR3 contains 13 residues. CDR1 and CDR2 (germline): MNHEY, SMNVEV (reference sequence). V lost 9 bases to trimming and J lost 3 bases, with 9 bases between them. In the sorted-subset replicate PCRs, roughly 210 ng DNA, roughly 29,000 T cell genomes, was used. Only in-frame clones appear in the TCRdb table, and some are missing; sequencing was by immunoSEQ multiplex PCR. The profile shows about a million clones, approximately 76% of them singletons. General study points: The study generally estimated greater richness for naive than memory subsets.

Each donor was a Caucasian adult residing in Nashville, Tennessee. Turning to this clone: Its antigen remains unidentified.

Sequenced sample: memory CD4+ T cells sorted from blood. The subset here: CD45RA-negative fraction. This chain joins TRBV27 and TRBJ1-6; D is unclear. The origin of this receptor is a man younger than 30 in good health. The CDR3 region is CASKRVYNSPLHF. In DNA, the CDR3 is TGTGCCAGTAAGCGGGTCTATAATTCACCCCTCCACTTT.